The 26 T cell receptor beta chains below come from one sample, sequenced in a study of shared T cell receptors in the human thymus. The data were produced by immunoSEQ multiplex PCR, yet TCRdb's version contains in-frame clones alone and is incomplete. The sample lists approximately 400,000 clones, just under 95% occurring once. Sequencing was performed on thymocytes. The receptors here all came from a human donor.

The chain employs TRBV7-9 and TRBJ1-2; tentative D call: TRBD1 (5 bases). CDR3 length: 13 residues. CDR1 and CDR2 from the germline V gene are SEHNR and FQNEAQ (reference sequence). V dropped 5 bases and J dropped 8 bases, with 15 bases sitting between them. The CDR3 region is CASSGPDRRGYTF. CDR3 coding DNA: TGTGCCAGCAGCGGACCTGACAGACGGGGCTACACCTTC.

The chain couples TRBV7-2 to TRBJ2-1; TRBD2 matches at 13 bases. The CDR3 spans 17 residues. Germline V gives CDR1 SGHTA, CDR2 FQGNSA. V shed 1 base, J shed 8 bases, and the junction held 8 bases outside the gene matches. CDR3 bases: TGTGCCAGCAGCTTAGGTAAGAGGACTAGCGGGAGTTATGAGCAGTTCTTC. Its translation is CASSLGKRTSGSYEQFF.

The V and J genes are TRBV28 and TRBJ2-1, with D perhaps TRBD2 (6 bases). CDR1 is MDHEN, CDR2 SYDVKM, per germline. CDR3 size: 14 residues. V shed 7 bases and J shed 3 bases, with 13 bases lying between them. The CDR3 DNA is TGTGCCAGCAACTCTAGCGCTCACTACAATGAGCAGTTCTTC. This gives the protein CASNSSAHYNEQFF.

V gene TRBV4-2 combines with J gene TRBJ2-3, with D hard to call. The germline V gene encodes CDR1 LGHNA and CDR2 YNFKEQ. The CDR3 runs to 12 residues. The V and J ends lost 1 base and 3 bases respectively, with 2 bases between them. CDR3 residues: CASSQVTDTQYF. The CDR3 DNA sequence: TGTGCCAGCAGCCAAGTGACAGATACGCAGTATTTT.

This chain joins TRBV27 and TRBJ2-1; D is ambiguous. CDR1 and CDR2 (germline): MNHEY, SMNVEV (reference sequence). The CDR3 length is 13 residues. Trimming pared 2 bases from V and 8 bases from J, leaving 10 bases between. The CDR3 DNA reads as TGTGCCAGCAGTTTAATCAGTTCCGATGAGCAGTTCTTC. Residues: CASSLISSDEQFF.

The CDR3 is CASLSVTFEAFF. The CDR3 DNA reads as TGTGCCAGCCTTTCGGTGACGTTCGAAGCTTTCTTT. The chain uses TRBV28 and TRBJ1-1, with D uncertain. V dropped 8 bases and J dropped 8 bases, with 15 bases sitting between them. The length of the CDR3 is 12 residues. Germline V gives CDR1 MDHEN, CDR2 SYDVKM.

The CDR3 loop reads CASSYSKGSGETQYF. The CDR3 DNA follows: TGTGCCAGCAGTTACTCGAAAGGGTCGGGAGAGACCCAGTACTTC. This chain links TRBV6-5 with TRBJ2-5; no definite D call. Trimming removed 0 bases from V and 4 bases from J, with 12 bases in between. CDR3 size: 15 residues. The V gene's germline CDR1 is MNHEY and CDR2 SVGAGI.

This chain connects TRBV10-2 to TRBJ2-7, with 8 bases lining up with TRBD1. Germline V lookup: CDR1 WSHSY, CDR2 SAAADI. There are 13 residues in the CDR3. Trimming removed 3 bases from V and 4 bases from J; junction bases left unmatched: 2. The CDR3 nucleotides read TGCGCCAGCAGTGAAGACAGGGGTTACGAGCAGTACTTC. It translates to CASSEDRGYEQYF.

The count of this clone is one. The chain carries TRBV30 and TRBJ2-5; 9 bases are a match to TRBD2. Germline CDR1 GTSNPN, CDR2 SVGIG (reference sequence). The CDR3 consists of 15 residues. The junction had 9 bases not matched to a gene; V was cut back by 0 bases and J by 7 bases. In DNA, the CDR3 is TGTGCCTGGAGTGTAAGAACTAGCGGGCGGGGGACCCAGTACTTC. It encodes CAWSVRTSGRGTQYF.

The chain combines TRBV6-1 with TRBJ2-4, with 8 bases identical to TRBD1. This CDR3 is built from 20 residues. Per germline, CDR1 MNHNS and CDR2 SASEGT. Losses at the gene ends were 0 bases for V and 3 bases for J; bases not matched to a gene: 16. CDR3: CASSEAHEDDQGQVKNIQYF. DNA for the CDR3: TGTGCCAGCAGTGAAGCGCATGAGGATGATCAGGGACAGGTCAAAAACATTCAGTACTTC.

The V gene is TRBV15, the J gene TRBJ2-5; D ambiguous. Gene TRBJ2-7 matches the end of the DNA better, so the J call may be wrong. Germline CDR1 is LNHNV and CDR2 is YYDKDF (reference sequence). The CDR3 totals 15 residues. The CDR3 protein is CATSRPPRRNYEQYF. The CDR3 DNA is TGTGCCACCAGCAGACCCCCGAGACGTAACTACGAGCAGTACTTC.

The chain uses TRBV28 and TRBJ1-2; D remains unclear. The CDR3 runs to 14 residues. Trimming left V 2 bases short and J 3 bases short, with 10 bases between. Germline CDR1 is MDHEN and CDR2 is SYDVKM. CDR3 DNA: TGTGCCAGCAGTTTAATATGGAGGGACTATGGCTACACCTTC. Its protein product is CASSLIWRDYGYTF.

This chain uses TRBV7-9 with TRBJ2-1, with TRBD2 identical over 7 bases. CDR1 is SEHNR, CDR2 FQNEAQ, per germline (reference sequence). The length of the CDR3 is 14 residues. J lost 3 bases, V lost 4 bases, and 3 bases had no gene match. CDR3 sequence reads: CASSSGTNYNEQFF. For the CDR3, the DNA is TGTGCCAGCAGCTCCGGGACTAACTACAATGAGCAGTTCTTC.

The V and J genes are TRBV7-2 and TRBJ1-5; 10 bases match TRBD1. Germline V CDR1 and CDR2: SGHTA, FQGNSA. Germline trimming cut 5 bases from V and 6 bases from J; bases unmatched to any gene: 10. This CDR3 is built from 16 residues. The CDR3 coding sequence is TGTGCCAGCAGCCCAGAAAGACAGGGGGCGGTTCAGCCCCAGCATTTT. It translates to CASSPERQGAVQPQHF.

In this sample, this clone turned up once. V usage is TRBV9 and J usage is TRBJ2-5; a weak D match, TRBD2 (6 bases). Trimming left V 3 bases short and J 5 bases short, with 11 bases between. CDR1 and CDR2 (germline): SGDLS, YYNGEE. The CDR3 length is 13 residues. DNA of the CDR3: TGTGCCAGCAGCGGATGGGACTTGGAGACCCAGTACTTC. It encodes CASSGWDLETQYF.

The V call is TRBV6-1, the J call TRBJ1-5; D is possibly TRBD1 (5 bases). Germline CDR1 is MNHNS and CDR2 is SASEGT. Deletions cut 4 bases from V and 4 bases from J, with 8 bases between. This CDR3 has 13 amino acids. The CDR3 spells CASSVQGNQPQHF. In DNA, the CDR3 is TGTGCCAGCAGTGTGCAGGGTAATCAGCCCCAGCATTTT.

The chain is built from TRBV6-5 and TRBJ1-2, with TRBD1 matching 8 bases. Germline CDR1 and CDR2: MNHEY and SVGAGI. The CDR3 is 16 residues long. With V trimmed by 4 bases and J by 2 bases, 9 bases remained unmatched. Here the CDR3 reads CASSSDREAPNYGYTF. The CDR3, as DNA: TGTGCCAGCAGTTCGGACAGGGAGGCACCGAACTATGGCTACACCTTC.

J is TRBJ2-2 and V is TRBV9; TRBD2 matches at 9 bases. In germline, CDR1 is SGDLS, CDR2 YYNGEE. Germline trimming cut 6 bases from V and 6 bases from J; bases unmatched to any gene: 15. This CDR3 is 17 amino acids long. The CDR3 is CASTRSASGISPGELFF. CDR3 nucleotide sequence: TGTGCCAGCACCCGGTCAGCTAGCGGGATTTCACCCGGGGAGCTGTTTTTT. Full variable domain (rest looked up from reference TRBV9 and TRBJ2-2): DSGVTQTPKHLITATGQRVTLRCSPRSGDLSVYWYQQSLDQGLQFLIQYYNGEERAKGNILERFSAQQFPDLHSELNLSSLELGDSALYFCASTRSASGISPGELFFGEGSRLTVL.

V is TRBV27 and J is TRBJ2-1; D is undetermined. Germline loops: CDR1 MNHEY, CDR2 SMNVEV (reference sequence). The CDR3 has 11 residues. V gave up 6 bases and J gave up 9 bases, with 9 bases separating them. CDR3 amino acids: CASSNGCEQFF. CDR3 nucleotide sequence: TGTGCCAGCAGCAACGGATGTGAGCAGTTCTTC.

This chain connects TRBV19 to TRBJ2-6; 7 nucleotides match TRBD1. Germline V CDR1 and CDR2: LNHDA, SQIVND (reference sequence). The length of the CDR3 is 16 residues. The ends lost 5 bases at V and 0 bases at J; junction bases unmatched: 4. DNA of the CDR3: TGTGCCAGTAGTGCGGACAGGAGCTCTGGGGCCAACGTCCTGACTTTC. It specifies CASSADRSSGANVLTF.

This clone was observed a single time. The chain uses TRBV28 and TRBJ1-3; D is uncertain. Germline V lookup: CDR1 MDHEN, CDR2 SYDVKM. CDR3 length: 14 residues. V lost 1 base, J lost 0 bases, and 4 bases lay in between. CDR3 DNA sequence: TGTGCCAGCAGTTTATTTCCCTCTGGAAACACCATATATTTT. Its translation is CASSLFPSGNTIYF.

J is TRBJ1-3 and V is TRBV6-1; possibly TRBD1 for D (5 bases). From germline, CDR1 is MNHNS and CDR2 SASEGT. Trimming took off 3 bases at V and 1 base at J, with 25 bases between the two ends. This CDR3 comprises 20 residues. In nucleotides, the CDR3 is TGTGCCAGCAGTGACCCCCCCTCAATGGCAGGGAGAACTTCTGGAAACACCATATATTTT. Translating it yields CASSDPPSMAGRTSGNTIYF.

The V and J genes are TRBV27 and TRBJ2-7; possible D gene TRBD1, 6 bases. The CDR3 extends over 16 amino acids. Germline CDR1 reads MNHEY; CDR2 reads SMNVEV (reference sequence). With 0 bases removed from V and 2 bases from J, the gap between germline ends came to 14 bases. The chain's CDR3 is CASSLSSADSTYEQYF. The CDR3 coding sequence is TGTGCCAGCAGTTTATCGAGCGCGGACAGTACCTACGAGCAGTACTTC.

In its sample, this clone was seen once. The chain combines TRBV18 with TRBJ2-1, with unresolved D. CDR3 length: 17 residues. CDR1 is KGHSH, CDR2 LQKENI, per germline. The V gene lost 4 bases and the J gene lost 4 bases, with 20 bases spanning the gap. CDR3 nucleotide sequence: TGTGCCAGCTCACACGCTTCTACGTCCCCCCCGTACAATGAGCAGTTCTTC. Translating gives CASSHASTSPPYNEQFF.

V is TRBV28 and J is TRBJ2-7; D tentatively reads TRBD1 or TRBD2 (5 bases each). Germline V gene lookup returns CDR1 MDHEN and CDR2 SYDVKM. The CDR3 loop spans 17 amino acids. With 4 bases removed from V and 4 bases from J, the gap between germline ends came to 23 bases. CDR3 nucleotide sequence: TGTGCCAGCAGTTCCTTGCAGGGATGGGGGATGAGGTACGAGCAGTACTTC. It is translated as CASSSLQGWGMRYEQYF.

V usage is TRBV4-3 and J usage is TRBJ2-5; TRBD2 is a possible D gene (5 bases). Trimming cost V 4 bases and J 5 bases, with 14 bases left between them. The V gene's germline CDR1 is LGHNA and CDR2 YSLEER. CDR3 length: 14 residues. CDR3 amino acids: CASSPDSLVETQYF. The CDR3 DNA sequence: TGCGCCAGCAGCCCGGACTCCTTGGTGGAGACCCAGTACTTC.